This TCR beta chain was identified during a study of molecular identifiers for immune sequencing clone quantification. Study information: Four of five RNA aliquots from roughly 21,000 or 96,000 naive CD8 T cells were sequenced.

Germline loops: CDR1 MGHRA, CDR2 YSYEKL. CDR3 length equals 17 residues. V lost 0 bases, J lost 6 bases, and 20 bases lay in between. Study-wide findings and caveats: Clones with over 20 RNA copies captured over 97% of effector molecules but under 1% of naive ones. One cell's worth of spiked Jurkat TCR RNA was reportedly detectable among about a million naive cells.

Generation of bulk TCR libraries relied on previously described methods and listed TCR primers. Via MiXCR, TCRdb re-called the PCR reads, giving one row per CDR3 protein. The sample includes about 510,000 distinct CDR3 sequences, roughly 26% of them seen just once. This clonotype has only a few counts. Its target is not known. Input material: naive CD8+ T cells from blood, with Jurkat cell RNA spiked in. Regarding subset: FACS-sorted CD8+CD4-CCR7+CD45RA+ naive T cells. The clonotype originates from a human donor in good health. Some libraries in this study had Jurkat cell RNA spiked in. V and J are TRBV4-1 and TRBJ1-1; D perhaps matches TRBD1 (5 bases). DNA of the CDR3: TGCGCCAGCAGCCAAGAGACCGACTGGCAGGGCAATTCTGAAGCTTTCTTT. Its translation is CASSQETDWQGNSEAFF.